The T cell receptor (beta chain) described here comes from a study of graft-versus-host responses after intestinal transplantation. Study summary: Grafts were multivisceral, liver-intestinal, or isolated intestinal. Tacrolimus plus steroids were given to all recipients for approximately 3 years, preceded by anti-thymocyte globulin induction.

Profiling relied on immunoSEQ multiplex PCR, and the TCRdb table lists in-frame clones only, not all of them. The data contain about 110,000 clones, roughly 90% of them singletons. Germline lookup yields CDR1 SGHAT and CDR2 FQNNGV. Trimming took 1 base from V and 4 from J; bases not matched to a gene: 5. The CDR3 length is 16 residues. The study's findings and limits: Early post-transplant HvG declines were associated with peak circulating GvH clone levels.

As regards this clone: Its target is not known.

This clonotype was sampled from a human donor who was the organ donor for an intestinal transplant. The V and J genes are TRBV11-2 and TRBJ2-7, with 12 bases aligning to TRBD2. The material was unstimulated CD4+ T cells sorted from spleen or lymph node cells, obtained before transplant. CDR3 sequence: CASSLASGRAGYEQYF. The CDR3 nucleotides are TGTGCCAGCAGCTTAGCTAGCGGGAGGGCCGGTTACGAGCAGTACTTC.